The clone carrying this T cell receptor beta chain was counted many times. The data are from a study of metastatic and nonmetastatic thyroid tumors. The CDR3 spans 17 residues. Trimming left V 1 base short and J 0 bases short, with 16 bases between. From germline, CDR1 is MGHRA and CDR2 YSYEKL. Ahead of thyroid surgery, no patient had received treatment of any kind. Using MiXCR, TCRdb re-called clones from the PCR reads. This sample has 20,000 to 25,000 clones, with 20% to 30% found just once. The sample was tumor tissue. The chain couples TRBV4-1 to TRBJ2-7; D may be TRBD2 (6 bases). This TCR was recovered from a female donor with papillary thyroid cancer or a benign thyroid nodule (not recorded which). Some clones in this sample may be carry-over from other donors' samples. The DNA of the CDR3 is TGCGCCAGCAGCCAAGGCGTGGGGGACGGGGGCTCCTACGAGCAGTACTTC. Protein sequence: CASSQGVGDGGSYEQYF.